This T cell receptor beta chain was retrieved from a study of T cell repertoires in cytomegalovirus infection. This clonotype was observed at least ten times. Its cognate antigen is unknown. The germline gives CDR1 LNHNV, CDR2 YYDKDF (reference sequence). The ends were cut back, 0 bases at V and 4 bases at J, with 10 bases in the middle. There are 14 residues in the CDR3. Overall study findings and caveats: It was HLA-C-restricted CMV-specific TCR beta clonotypes that dominated the response ex vivo.

MiXCR, applied by TCRdb to the reads, yields one record per CDR3 protein. The sample records roughly 190,000 distinct CDR3 sequences, 7.5% to 10% being singletons. The rearrangement links TRBV15 to TRBJ2-7; D uncertain. Specimen: PBMCs. The sequence came from a human donor in good health (CMV status not recorded). Some clones in this sample may be carry-over from other donors' samples. The CDR3 region has the DNA TGTGCCACCAGCAGAGATCTTTTGGGATACGAGCAGTACTTC. This sequence encodes CATSRDLLGYEQYF.